These 21 T cell receptor beta chains originate from one sample sequenced in a study of T cell repertoires in aging, cancer and after chemotherapy. Amplification of TCR beta used genomic DNA extracted from peripheral blood. TRB rearrangements spanning V, D and J were amplified using mixed TRB-A/B primers. MiXCR was run by TCRdb on the multiplex PCR reads, yielding one entry per CDR3 protein. In the table there are under 4,500 distinct CDR3 sequences, roughly a quarter of which are singletons. The sequenced material came from blood. Receptor source: a human donor with a solid tumor.

The DNA of the CDR3 is TGCGCCAGCAGCTTGGTGGGGGAAGAGACCCAGTACTTC. Translated: CASSLVGEETQYF. This chain connects TRBV5-1 to TRBJ2-5, with D perhaps matching TRBD1 or TRBD2 (5 bases each). The CDR3 has 13 residues. Germline assignment: CDR1 SGHRS and CDR2 YFSETQ. Trimming took off 0 bases at V and 3 bases at J, with 6 bases between the two ends.

The chain employs TRBV6-5 and TRBJ1-5; a weak D match, TRBD1 (5 bases). The CDR3 is 16 amino acids. V was pared by 8 bases and J by 0 bases, with 17 bases between. Germline V gene data show CDR1 as MNHEY and CDR2 as SVGAGI. The CDR3 DNA reads as TGTGCCAGCGCGGGGCAAAACTTTTTTAGCAATCAGCCCCAGCATTTT. Residues: CASAGQNFFSNQPQHF.

This clonotype is medium-sized by share. The rearrangement joins TRBV6-5 to TRBJ2-2; D is uncertain. CDR3 length equals 13 residues. V lost 5 bases, J lost 2 bases, and 6 bases lay in between. Germline CDR1 MNHEY, CDR2 SVGAGI. CDR3 coding DNA: TGTGCCAGCAGTCTATTAAACACCGGGGAGCTGTTTTTT. It is translated as CASSLLNTGELFF.

This chain links TRBV6-5 with TRBJ2-2; 10 positions agree with TRBD2. CDR1 is MNHEY and CDR2 is SVGAGI in the germline V gene. Trimming at V came to 6 bases and at J to 6 bases, leaving 7 bases not matched to a gene. The CDR3 extends over 15 amino acids. CDR3 DNA sequence: TGTGCCAGCAGCTACAGAGCGGGAGGGTCCGGGGAGCTGTTTTTT. It specifies CASSYRAGGSGELFF.

The rearrangement links TRBV19 to TRBJ2-1; 15 positions match TRBD2. The ends lost 4 bases at V and 7 bases at J; junction bases unmatched: 8. The CDR3 has 17 amino acids. Looked up from germline, CDR1 is LNHDA and CDR2 is SQIVND (reference sequence). The CDR3 DNA sequence: TGTGCCAGTAGTACCCGGACTAGCGGGAGGGCCGATAATGAGCAGTTCTTC. The encoded protein is CASSTRTSGRADNEQFF.

This chain connects TRBV10-3 to TRBJ1-3; TRBD1 aligns across 8 bases. This CDR3 is 14 amino acids long. With V trimmed by 7 bases and J by 8 bases, 10 bases remained unmatched. CDR1 and CDR2 from the germline V gene are ENHRY and SYGVKD. The CDR3 loop reads CAINPGQAMDTIYF. For the CDR3, the DNA is TGTGCCATCAACCCGGGACAGGCCATGGACACCATATATTTT.

This clonotype appeared a few times. The genes are TRBV6-1 and TRBJ1-3; D may be TRBD1 (6 bases). The V gene lost 5 bases and the J gene lost 4 bases, with 21 bases spanning the gap. CDR3 length equals 17 residues. Germline V gives CDR1 MNHNS, CDR2 SASEGT. CDR3 sequence reads: CASSRRRVGGAGNTIYF. CDR3 coding DNA: TGTGCCAGCAGTCGTCGTAGGGTGGGGGGCGCCGGAAACACCATATATTTT.

The V gene is TRBV6-5, the J gene TRBJ1-3, with unresolved D. The CDR3 contains 13 residues. Germline-derived CDR1 and CDR2 are MNHEY and SVGAGI. The V gene lost 5 bases and the J gene lost 0 bases, with 5 bases spanning the gap. Here the CDR3 DNA reads TGTGCCAGCAGTAGATTCTCTGGAAACACCATATATTTT. It translates to CASSRFSGNTIYF.

Judged by abundance, this clonotype is large. The chain uses TRBV19 and TRBJ2-1; D unresolved. The CDR3 is 15 amino acids. Looked up from germline, CDR1 is LNHDA and CDR2 is SQIVND (reference sequence). With 0 bases removed from V and 0 bases from J, the gap between germline ends came to 6 bases. In nucleotides, the CDR3 is TGTGCCAGTAGTATAGATTTCATCTCCTACAATGAGCAGTTCTTC. It yields the protein CASSIDFISYNEQFF.

V is TRBV12-5 and J is TRBJ2-5; D unclear. CDR1 and CDR2 (germline): LGHNT, FRNRAP. The CDR3 sequence is 12 residues long. V was cut by 2 bases and J by 3 bases, with 4 bases left in between. The CDR3 loop is CASGLQEETQYF. DNA of the CDR3: TGTGCTAGTGGTTTGCAAGAAGAGACCCAGTACTTC.

The chain carries TRBV24-1 and TRBJ2-1; TRBD2 agrees at 9 bases. Germline CDR1 reads KGHDR; CDR2 reads SFDVKD. With 9 bases clipped from V and 8 bases from J, the junction kept 10 bases outside the gene matches. This CDR3 is 14 amino acids long. CDR3: CATQAAGGPYEQFF. The CDR3 bases are TGTGCCACCCAGGCTGCGGGAGGGCCATATGAGCAGTTCTTC.

This clonotype is medium-sized. V and J are TRBV5-5 and TRBJ2-1; the match to TRBD2 covers 7 bases. The V gene's germline CDR1 is SGHKS and CDR2 YYEKEE (reference sequence). The CDR3 is 13 residues long. The V gene end was trimmed by 1 base and the J gene end by 7 bases; junction bases not matched to a gene: 2. The CDR3 coding sequence is TGTGCCAGCAGCTTGCTAGCGGTGAATGAGCAGTTCTTC. Its translation is CASSLLAVNEQFF.

The V call is TRBV5-1, the J call TRBJ1-1; D perhaps matches TRBD1 (6 bases). From germline, CDR1 is SGHRS and CDR2 YFSETQ. V lost 1 base and J lost 3, with 13 bases in between. The CDR3 runs 15 residues. In nucleotides, the CDR3 is TGCGCCAGCAGCTTGCCGAACAGGGAGGACACTGAAGCTTTCTTT. This sequence encodes CASSLPNREDTEAFF.

This clonotype was seen a handful of times. This chain links TRBV27 with TRBJ1-1; tentatively, D is TRBD1 (5 bases). CDR1 is MNHEY, CDR2 SMNVEV, per germline (reference sequence). The CDR3 covers 16 residues. V lost 0 bases and J lost 1, with 12 bases in between. In DNA form, the CDR3 reads TGTGCCAGCAGTTTATCGACCCGGGGACCGAACACTGAAGCTTTCTTT. Its translation is CASSLSTRGPNTEAFF.

By sample fraction, this clonotype is medium-sized (0.01 to 0.1%). V gene TRBV13 combines with J gene TRBJ2-1, with TRBD2 identical over 15 bases. Trimming took 3 bases from V and 8 from J; bases not matched to a gene: 2. Germline V gene data show CDR1 as PRHDT and CDR2 as FYEKMQ (reference sequence). The CDR3 contains 15 residues. This chain's CDR3 is CASSLGLAGGYEQFF. DNA of the CDR3: TGTGCCAGCAGCTTGGGACTAGCGGGGGGTTATGAGCAGTTCTTC.

This clonotype is termed medium-sized (0.01 to 0.1%). The chain links TRBV14 to TRBJ2-3, with D perhaps TRBD2 (5 bases). V was trimmed by 1 base and J by 0 bases, leaving 11 bases between them. This CDR3 contains 16 residues. Germline V gives CDR1 SGHDN, CDR2 FVKESK. The CDR3 loop reads CASSQVGSASTDTQYF. The CDR3 DNA reads TGTGCCAGCAGCCAAGTGGGTAGCGCAAGCACAGATACGCAGTATTTT.

The rearrangement links TRBV7-9 to TRBJ2-2; possibly TRBD1 for D (6 bases). Germline V gene sequence: CDR1 SEHNR, CDR2 FQNEAQ (reference sequence). V was shortened by 6 bases and J by 4 bases, with 9 bases between the two germline ends. CDR3 size: 13 residues. Here the CDR3 reads CASSLGATGELFF. The CDR3 nucleotides are TGTGCCAGCAGTTTGGGGGCCACCGGGGAGCTGTTTTTT.

This chain links TRBV5-4 with TRBJ2-5, with 7 nucleotides matching TRBD1. V lost 1 base to trimming and J lost 7 bases; unmatched junction nucleotides: 10. The CDR3 length is 15 residues. Germline CDR1 SGHNT, CDR2 YYREEE (reference sequence). CDR3 protein: CASSLTVGQAGTQYF. The CDR3 DNA is TGTGCCAGCAGCTTGACCGTCGGACAGGCAGGGACCCAGTACTTC.

The chain employs TRBV10-3 and TRBJ2-2, with a weak D call TRBD1 (12 bases). This CDR3 region has 21 residues. The germline CDR1 and CDR2 sequences are ENHRY and SYGVKD. The V end was cut by 10 bases, the J end by 5 bases, with 38 bases between. CDR3 bases: TGTGCCAGCAGAACCACCGGGACAGGGGGCGCGATAGCGGGAGGGACCGGGGAGCTGTTTTTT. It specifies CASRTTGTGGAIAGGTGELFF.

By sample fraction, this clonotype is medium-sized. The genes are TRBV12-3 or TRBV12-4 and TRBJ2-5; D might be TRBD2 (6 bases). Trimming shortened V by 6 bases and J by 10 bases, and 15 bases separated the two germline ends. This CDR3 is built from 12 residues. Written as DNA, the CDR3 is TGTGCCAGCAGGTACCTCCGGGACTTCCAGTACTTC. Its protein product is CASRYLRDFQYF.

The chain recombines TRBV2 with TRBJ1-4; maybe TRBD1 (5 bases). Trimming removed 5 bases at V and 8 bases at J, with 18 bases between. CDR1 is SNHLY, CDR2 FYNNEI, per germline. The CDR3 extends over 15 amino acids. CDR3 bases: TGTGCCAGCAGTTGGGTAGGGGTAAGGAACGAAAAACTGTTTTTT. Protein: CASSWVGVRNEKLFF.